This T cell receptor beta chain was captured in a study of T cell responses to AZD1222 COVID-19 vaccine. Broader study findings: Unmutated variant regions are reportedly the target of nearly half of TCRs that are spike-specific. Clonal diversity was possibly underestimated, and the donors were mostly white British, with more females. Of the AZD1222 recipients, only 5 or 6 were seropositive at baseline. Sampling that yielded the repertoires occurred only after the peak T cell response.

The table came from immunoSEQ multiplex PCR; TCRdb's copy has only in-frame clones and leaves some out. The table lists 120,000 to 150,000 clones, roughly 84% of them singletons, with approximately 5% in the top ten. V trimming: 3 bases; J trimming: 5 bases; junction bases outside the gene matches: 9. This CDR3 spans 16 amino acids. Germline V gene sequence: CDR1 KGHSH, CDR2 LQKENI. On this clone itself: Its antigen is not known.

Sequenced here: peripheral blood, sampled 28 days after the second AZD1222 dose. This receptor was obtained from an adult who received the AZD1222 COVID-19 vaccine. The chain combines TRBV18 with TRBJ1-5, with 8 bases identical to TRBD1. The CDR3: CASSPGVQGVDQPQHF. Here the CDR3 DNA reads TGTGCCAGCTCACCTGGGGTACAGGGGGTGGATCAGCCCCAGCATTTT.